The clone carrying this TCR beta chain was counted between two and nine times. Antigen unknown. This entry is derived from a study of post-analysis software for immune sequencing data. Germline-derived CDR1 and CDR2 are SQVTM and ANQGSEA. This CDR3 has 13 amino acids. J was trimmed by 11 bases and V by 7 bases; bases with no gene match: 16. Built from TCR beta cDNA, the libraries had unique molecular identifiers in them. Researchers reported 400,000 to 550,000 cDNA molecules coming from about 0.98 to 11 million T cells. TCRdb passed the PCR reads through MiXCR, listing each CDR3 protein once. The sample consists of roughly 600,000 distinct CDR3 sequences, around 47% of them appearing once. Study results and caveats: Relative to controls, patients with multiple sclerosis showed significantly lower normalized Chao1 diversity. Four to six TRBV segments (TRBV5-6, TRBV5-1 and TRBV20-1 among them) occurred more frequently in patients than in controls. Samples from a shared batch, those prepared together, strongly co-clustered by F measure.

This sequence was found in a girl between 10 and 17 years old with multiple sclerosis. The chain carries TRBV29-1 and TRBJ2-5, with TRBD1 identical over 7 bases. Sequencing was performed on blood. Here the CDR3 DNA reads TGCAGCGCAGCCCTTGACAGGGAAGGAGAGCAGTACTTC. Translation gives CSAALDREGEQYF.